The present T cell receptor (beta chain) was sequenced within a study of blood T cell repertoires in COVID-19. The wider study: Sample material is recorded as cDNA or gDNA derived from T cells, B-cell-depleted T cells, or PBMCs.

In the study's own analysis: The assay estimated nucleated cells by amplifying reference gene primers. Assay used: immunoSEQ multiplex PCR; TCRdb lists only in-frame clones, some missing. V and J calls and clone size come straight from that table; D and trimming were deduced from the DNA. The sample records 360,000 or so clones, 87% being singletons. Germline V gene data show CDR1 as SEHNR and CDR2 as FQNEAQ (reference sequence). The length of the CDR3 is 14 residues. V lost 1 base and J lost 6; bases outside the gene matches: 2. In the case of this clone: Other nucleotide sequences from this sample produce the same CDR3.

Recovered status applied to Cohort 3 donors who had two consecutive negative PCRs. It also applied to those with clearance or with symptom resolution. The receptor was isolated from a woman in her 30s who had recovered from COVID-19. The rearrangement links TRBV7-9 to TRBJ1-4; 7 bases align to TRBD1. Sequencing was done on a sample of PBMCs or T cells enriched from blood (not recorded which). CDR3 in DNA: TGTGCCAGCAGCTTAGGCCAGGGGGATGAAAAACTGTTTTTT. Its protein product is CASSLGQGDEKLFF.